The 9 T cell receptor beta chains reported below all come from one sample, sequenced in a study of memory CD4+ T cells and cytomegalovirus serostatus. TCRdb keeps only in-frame clones here, not all; method: immunoSEQ multiplex PCR. The sample records 50,000 to 75,000 clones, about 81% being singletons. The sort gate was single viable CD3+CD4+CD8-CD45RO+ cells for memory CD4+ T cells. Sequenced material: memory CD4+ T cells from blood. These receptors were taken from an adult in good health and CMV-seronegative.

The V and J genes are TRBV19 and TRBJ2-5, with D tentatively TRBD1 (5 bases). Trimming took 5 bases from V and 0 from J, leaving 10 bases between them. CDR1 and CDR2 from the germline V gene are LNHDA and SQIVND (reference sequence). The CDR3 spans 14 residues. The chain's CDR3 is CASSGVRDQETQYF. The DNA of the CDR3 is TGTGCCAGTAGTGGAGTCAGGGACCAAGAGACCCAGTACTTC.

The chain joins TRBV23-1 to TRBJ2-2, with a possible D match to TRBD2 (6 bases). TRBV23-1 qualifies as an ORF whose function is uncertain. The CDR3 is 14 amino acids. V lost 6 bases, J lost 6 bases, and 14 bases lay in between. CDR3 bases: TGCGCCAGCAGCCCTAAGGCGGGGCCCGGGGAGCTGTTTTTT. This codes for CASSPKAGPGELFF.

V gene TRBV5-1 combines with J gene TRBJ2-7; either TRBD1 or TRBD2 may fit D (6 bases each). V lost 4 bases and J 7 bases, leaving 21 bases between the germline ends. The germline V gene has CDR1 SGHRS and CDR2 YFSETQ. CDR3 length: 15 residues. The CDR3 is CASSPWTTGAGEQYF. DNA of the CDR3: TGCGCCAGCAGCCCATGGACGACGGGGGCAGGGGAGCAGTACTTC.

In this sample, this clone turned up a few times. V gene TRBV9 combines with J gene TRBJ2-4; D is perhaps TRBD2 (5 bases). The V end was cut by 4 bases, the J end by 6 bases, with 14 bases between. Per the germline V gene, CDR1 is SGDLS and CDR2 is YYNGEE. There are 14 residues in the CDR3. In DNA form, the CDR3 reads TGTGCCAGCAGCACCGGGGTGGAAGGAAACATTCAGTACTTC. Translating it yields CASSTGVEGNIQYF.

The chain has TRBV9 and TRBJ2-1; D gene uncertain. Germline values: CDR1 SGDLS, CDR2 YYNGEE. Trimming shortened V by 1 base and J by 3 bases, and 2 bases separated the two germline ends. The CDR3 is made up of 12 amino acids. The CDR3: CASSVHYNEQFF. As DNA, the CDR3 is TGTGCCAGCAGCGTACACTACAATGAGCAGTTCTTC.

This chain links TRBV5-1 with TRBJ1-1; tentatively, D is TRBD1 (5 bases). V lost 1 base to trimming and J lost 1 base, with 11 bases between them. Germline V gene sequence: CDR1 SGHRS, CDR2 YFSETQ. This CDR3 is 15 amino acids long. The CDR3: CASSLLGHKNTEAFF. DNA of the CDR3: TGCGCCAGCAGCTTGCTCGGACATAAGAACACTGAAGCTTTCTTT. The entire variable domain, with the rest obtained from reference TRBV5-1 and TRBJ1-1, is as follows: KAGVTQTPRYLIKTRGQQVTLSCSPISGHRSVSWYQQTPGQGLQFLFEYFSETQRNKGNFPGRFSGRQFSNSRSEMNVSTLELGDSALYLCASSLLGHKNTEAFFGQGTRLTVV.

V usage is TRBV27 and J usage is TRBJ2-7; TRBD1 might be the D (6 bases). Germline V lookup: CDR1 MNHEY, CDR2 SMNVEV (reference sequence). Trimming took 5 bases from V and 2 from J, leaving 19 bases between them. CDR3 size: 16 residues. CDR3 sequence: CASSPARDNPPYEQYF. CDR3 in DNA: TGTGCCAGCAGTCCAGCACGGGACAATCCCCCCTACGAGCAGTACTTC.

The V call is TRBV29-1, the J call TRBJ2-1, with D unresolved. The germline V gene encodes CDR1 SQVTM and CDR2 ANQGSEA. This CDR3 has 11 residues. Trimming took 2 bases from V and 11 from J, leaving 10 bases between them. CDR3 amino acids: CSVERRTQQFF. The DNA for the CDR3 is TGCAGCGTTGAAAGGCGGACCCAGCAGTTCTTC.

The V call is TRBV9, the J call TRBJ1-2, with 12 bases aligning to TRBD1. CDR3 size: 18 residues. Germline lookup yields CDR1 SGDLS and CDR2 YYNGEE. J lost 0 bases, V lost 2 bases, and 8 bases had no gene match. CDR3 in DNA: TGTGCCAGCAGCGTGGGGACAGGGGGCCCCCCCACTAACTATGGCTACACCTTC. Its translation: CASSVGTGGPPTNYGYTF.